Following are 26 T cell receptor beta chains from one sample sequenced in a study of blood T cell repertoires in COVID-19. Some clones are missing from TCRdb's copy, which holds only in-frame ones; the method was immunoSEQ multiplex PCR. The table includes a few hundred thousand clones, around nine tenths detected once. Sequencing input: peripheral blood. These receptors came from a woman in her twenties or thirties with COVID-19, enrolled during active disease.

This clone was detected ten times or more. V is TRBV5-5 and J is TRBJ1-5; TRBD1 matches 9 bases. Germline-derived CDR1 and CDR2 are SGHKS and YYEKEE (reference sequence). The CDR3 has 16 residues. V lost 5 bases and J lost 0; bases outside the gene matches: 6. This CDR3 is CASSRDRANSNQPQHF. The CDR3 coding sequence is TGTGCCAGCAGTCGGGACAGGGCGAATAGCAATCAGCCCCAGCATTTT.

This rearrangement joins TRBV10-2 to TRBJ2-3; D gene ambiguous. Per germline, CDR1 WSHSY and CDR2 SAAADI. V was cut by 10 bases and J by 2 bases, with 13 bases left in between. This CDR3 has 13 amino acids. The CDR3 coding sequence is TGCGCCATAGGCAACTATGACACAGATACGCAGTATTTT. Its protein product is CAIGNYDTDTQYF.

This chain links TRBV5-4 with TRBJ2-2, with a tentative D call TRBD2 (6 bases). Germline-derived CDR1 and CDR2 are SGHNT and YYREEE (reference sequence). The CDR3 has 13 residues. Trimming stripped 4 bases from V and 5 bases from J, with 9 bases between. In nucleotides, the CDR3 is TGTGCCAGCAGCCCCCGGGAGACCGGGGAGCTGTTTTTT. It specifies CASSPRETGELFF.

The chain is built from TRBV7-9 and TRBJ1-5, with D perhaps matching TRBD1 (6 bases). V was shortened by 5 bases and J by 5 bases, with 13 bases between the two germline ends. Germline V gene sequence: CDR1 SEHNR, CDR2 FQNEAQ (reference sequence). The CDR3 has 14 amino acids. CDR3 DNA: TGTGCCAGCAGCCTTCCAGGGGATGATCAGCCCCAGCATTTT. This translates into CASSLPGDDQPQHF.

The J gene is TRBJ1-2, the V gene TRBV4-1; D remains ambiguous. Germline assignment: CDR1 MGHRA and CDR2 YSYEKL. The CDR3 has 15 amino acids. V dropped 4 bases and J dropped 5 bases, with 17 bases sitting between them. The CDR3: CASSLHPGEGYGYTF. Written as DNA, the CDR3 is TGCGCCAGCAGCCTCCATCCTGGGGAGGGTTATGGCTACACCTTC.

This clone was recorded once. The chain combines TRBV10-3 with TRBJ1-1; TRBD1 agrees at 8 bases. V lost 6 bases, J lost 8 bases, and 5 bases stayed unmatched. CDR1 is ENHRY and CDR2 is SYGVKD in the germline V gene. The CDR3 extends over 12 amino acids. The CDR3: CAIRTDRDEAFF. CDR3 bases: TGTGCCATCAGGACGGACAGGGACGAAGCTTTCTTT.

The chain has TRBV19 and TRBJ1-2, with a possible D match to TRBD1 (5 bases). CDR1 is LNHDA, CDR2 SQIVND, per germline (reference sequence). The CDR3 is 13 amino acids. V was cut by 2 bases and J by 7 bases, with 11 bases left in between. The CDR3 DNA reads TGTGCCAGTAGTATATTAGGAGGGGCTGGCTACACCTTC. Its translation is CASSILGGAGYTF.

On this clone: At one end, the junction sequence differs from germline, possibly due to a read error. The J gene is TRBJ1-6, the V gene TRBV6-4; a weak D match, TRBD1 (5 bases). The germline V gene encodes CDR1 MRHNA and CDR2 SNTAGT. The CDR3 covers 11 residues. The CDR3 DNA sequence: TGTGCCAGCAGTGACTCGACAGTGGTTGCATTT. Its protein product is CASSDSTVVAF.

At least ten counts were recorded for this clone. This chain links TRBV27 with TRBJ2-1, with D possibly TRBD2 on 6 matching bases. This CDR3 region has 15 residues. V lost 2 bases to trimming and J lost 0 bases, with 8 bases between them. Germline V gives CDR1 MNHEY, CDR2 SMNVEV (reference sequence). The CDR3 reads CASSLAGSSYNEQFF. The CDR3 nucleotides are TGTGCCAGCAGTTTAGCGGGGAGCTCCTACAATGAGCAGTTCTTC.

The table lists this clone with a count of one. The V gene is TRBV19, the J gene TRBJ1-2; a weak D match, TRBD1 (6 bases). The CDR3 is 15 amino acids. The germline V gene has CDR1 LNHDA and CDR2 SQIVND (reference sequence). V was cut by 0 bases and J by 5 bases, with 13 bases left in between. CDR3 loop: CASSIDAGAIYGYTF. CDR3 bases: TGTGCCAGTAGTATAGATGCAGGGGCGATTTATGGCTACACCTTC.

The chain uses TRBV9 and TRBJ1-2; maybe TRBD1 (6 bases). CDR1 is SGDLS and CDR2 is YYNGEE in the germline V gene. With 4 bases removed from V and 4 bases from J, the gap between germline ends came to 17 bases. CDR3 length equals 15 residues. CDR3 bases: TGTGCCAGCAGCTCCTTCCAGACAGGCACCTATGGCTACACCTTC. This translates into CASSSFQTGTYGYTF.

There are a few counts of this clone. Other DNA variants within this sample encode the same CDR3. The chain carries TRBV2 and TRBJ2-3; 10 bases agree with TRBD2. After removal of 0 bases from V and 2 bases from J, the junction contained 2 bases not matched to a gene. This CDR3 is built from 16 residues. Germline V lookup: CDR1 SNHLY, CDR2 FYNNEI. CDR3 protein: CASSEASGGITDTQYF. Written as DNA, the CDR3 is TGTGCCAGCAGTGAAGCTAGCGGGGGGATCACAGATACGCAGTATTTT.

This clone has only a few counts. This chain's CDR3 is CASSLVVAGPETQYF. In DNA form, the CDR3 reads TGCGCCAGCAGCTTGGTGGTGGCAGGGCCGGAGACCCAGTACTTC. V is TRBV5-1 and J is TRBJ2-5; possibly TRBD1 for D (5 bases). CDR1 SGHRS and CDR2 YFSETQ come from the germline V gene. The CDR3 sequence is 15 residues long. Trimming took off 0 bases at V and 5 bases at J, with 14 bases between the two ends.

The CDR3 region has the DNA TGCGCCAGCAGCCTTAACAGAAACGGGGAGCTGTTTTTT. Translating it yields CASSLNRNGELFF. The chain is built from TRBV4-1 and TRBJ2-2; D unresolved. Germline CDR1 is MGHRA and CDR2 is YSYEKL. Trimming removed 4 bases at V and 7 bases at J, with 10 bases between. The CDR3 sequence is 13 residues long.

The chain is built from TRBV4-1 and TRBJ2-1; 7 nucleotides agree with TRBD1. The CDR3 contains 16 residues. Germline-derived CDR1 and CDR2 are MGHRA and YSYEKL. J lost 4 bases, V lost 3 bases, and 9 bases had no gene match. CDR3: CASSHPARQGYNEQFF. The CDR3 DNA reads as TGCGCCAGCAGCCATCCCGCCAGACAGGGATACAATGAGCAGTTCTTC.

The chain recombines TRBV18 with TRBJ1-1, with no clear D. Between the trimmed V and J ends, which lost 4 bases and 5 bases, there was a span of 17 bases. This CDR3 spans 15 amino acids. Looked up from germline, CDR1 is KGHSH and CDR2 is LQKENI. The DNA for the CDR3 is TGTGCCAGCTCACAAACACTGAAAGGAGATACTGAAGCTTTCTTT. It yields the protein CASSQTLKGDTEAFF.

The rearrangement uses TRBV13 and TRBJ2-3; 9 bases line up with TRBD1. The CDR3 totals 16 residues. CDR1 is PRHDT, CDR2 FYEKMQ, per germline (reference sequence). V shed 5 bases and J 0 bases; nucleotides not matched to a gene: 6. CDR3 nucleotides: TGTGCCAGCAGCCACAACAGGGGGCTAAGCACAGATACGCAGTATTTT. Protein product: CASSHNRGLSTDTQYF.

This chain uses TRBV27 with TRBJ2-3; the match to TRBD2 covers 9 bases. Germline V gene data show CDR1 as MNHEY and CDR2 as SMNVEV (reference sequence). V lost 5 bases to trimming and J lost 6 bases; unmatched junction nucleotides: 6. The CDR3 extends over 14 amino acids. The CDR3 DNA sequence: TGTGCCAGCAGTCCAGCGGGGGGAGGGGATACGCAGTATTTT. Protein product: CASSPAGGGDTQYF.

The V call is TRBV7-9, the J call TRBJ1-1; D ambiguous. This CDR3 has 12 residues. Germline V gene lookup returns CDR1 SEHNR and CDR2 FQNEAQ (reference sequence). V lost 2 bases, J lost 4 bases, and 5 bases lay in between. CDR3 nucleotides: TGTGCCAGCAGCTTAATGAGCACTGAAGCTTTCTTT. It codes for CASSLMSTEAFF.

This clone was observed a single time. The chain joins TRBV4-1 to TRBJ2-7; 9 bases match TRBD1. From germline, CDR1 is MGHRA and CDR2 YSYEKL. V lost 4 bases to trimming and J lost 4 bases; unmatched junction nucleotides: 5. This CDR3 comprises 14 residues. CDR3 loop: CASSPDRGMYEQYF. The CDR3 DNA reads as TGCGCCAGCAGCCCGGACAGGGGAATGTACGAGCAGTACTTC.

The V and J genes are TRBV15 and TRBJ2-1, with D perhaps TRBD2 (6 bases). Germline assignment: CDR1 LNHNV and CDR2 YYDKDF (reference sequence). The CDR3 has 14 residues. The germline V and J ends were trimmed by 11 bases and 5 bases, with 19 bases remaining between them. For the CDR3, the DNA is TGTGCCTCCCTGGCGGGACCTCCAAACAATGAGCAGTTCTTC. Encoded protein: CASLAGPPNNEQFF.

V and J are TRBV5-1 and TRBJ1-2; D is unclear. The V gene's germline CDR1 is SGHRS and CDR2 YFSETQ. The V and J ends lost 7 bases and 3 bases respectively, with 22 bases between them. This CDR3 spans 16 amino acids. The CDR3 DNA is TGCGCCAGCCGGAGTCTATGGACTTCGTTTGACTATGGCTACACCTTC. This sequence encodes CASRSLWTSFDYGYTF.

The chain recombines TRBV30 with TRBJ1-5; possible D gene TRBD1, 5 bases. CDR1 and CDR2 (germline): GTSNPN, SVGIG (reference sequence). The CDR3 has 13 residues. The V gene lost 0 bases and the J gene lost 9 bases, with 12 bases spanning the gap. CDR3 coding DNA: TGTGCCTGGAGTGTACTTATCCAGGGGCCCCAGCATTTT. Its translation: CAWSVLIQGPQHF.

This clone showed up just once. For the CDR3, the DNA is TGTGCCAGCAGTTCTTCCTGGAGCGAGCAGTACTTC. It translates to CASSSSWSEQYF. V and J are TRBV12-3 or TRBV12-4 and TRBJ2-7; D is unresolved. Between the trimmed V and J ends, which lost 4 bases and 6 bases, there was a span of 10 bases. This CDR3 is 12 amino acids long.

This chain connects TRBV5-1 to TRBJ1-6, with 7 bases that match TRBD1. The CDR3 spans 13 residues. Trimming took 0 bases from V and 9 from J; bases not matched to a gene: 0. Germline V gives CDR1 SGHRS, CDR2 YFSETQ. The CDR3 DNA sequence: TGCGCCAGCAGCTTGGACAGGGGTTCACCCCTCCACTTT. It codes for CASSLDRGSPLHF.

The chain joins TRBV7-8 to TRBJ1-4; 7 bases match TRBD1. Germline V lookup: CDR1 SGHVS, CDR2 FQNEAQ. The trim removed 8 bases at V and 8 bases at J, leaving 2 bases unmatched. This CDR3 region has 11 residues. The CDR3 nucleotides read TGTGCCAGCCGACAGGGAGAAAAACTGTTTTTT. This encodes CASRQGEKLFF.